These T cell receptor beta chains were read from a single sample in a study of blood T cells in healthy people across ages. Each CDR3 protein gets one entry after TCRdb re-called the 5' RACE reads with MiXCR. The table shows about 970,000 distinct CDR3 sequences, with 45% to 60% occurring only once. Source material: blood. The origin of the receptors is an older woman in good health. Each CDR3 is given with its conserved first and last residue. A D gene is named only where the DNA matches it firmly. Clone size appears in some rows only: once, few, many, or a class for an expanded clone.

TRBD2	TRBV4-1	.	TRBJ2-3	TGCGCCAGCAGCCCGACTAGCGGAATAAACACAGATACGCAGTATTTT	CASSPTSGINTDTQYF
.	TRBV4-2	.	TRBJ2-2	TGTGCCAGCAGCCAGCGACAGGATCGGATCGGGGAGCTGTTTTTT	CASSQRQDRIGELFF
.	TRBV4-3	once	TRBJ2-1	TGCGCCAGCAGCCCGGGCGGTTGGCGGGACCGACACAATGAGCAGTTCTTC	CASSPGGWRDRHNEQFF
TRBD2	TRBV10-3	few	TRBJ2-7	TGTGCCATCAGTGAGCCCGGGGGGATAGCGGGAGGATTGTACGAGCAGTACTTC	CAISEPGGIAGGLYEQYF
TRBD1	TRBV28	.	TRBJ2-3	TGTGCCAGCAGCAAAAACAGGGGGGGCACAGATACGCAGTATTTT	CASSKNRGGTDTQYF
.	TRBV12-3/TRBV12-4	many	TRBJ2-5	TGTGCCAGCAGTTTAGGGCAGACCCAAGAGACCCAGTACTTC	CASSLGQTQETQYF
TRBD1	TRBV28	.	TRBJ2-3	TGTGCCAGCAGACCTGGGACAGGGAGGTCAGATACGCAGTATTTT	CASRPGTGRSDTQYF
.	TRBV3-1	.	TRBJ2-7	TGTGCCAGCAATAGCGGACATACCTACGAGCAGTACTTC	CASNSGHTYEQYF
.	TRBV15	.	TRBJ1-5	TGTGCCACCAGCAGAGTCTTGGGGCAGCCCCAGCATTTT	CATSRVLGQPQHF
.	TRBV6-6	.	TRBJ1-2	TGTGCCAGCAGCCCGCCGATTCGGGCAAGGGATGGCTACACCTTC	CASSPPIRARDGYTF
TRBD2	TRBV24-1	once	TRBJ2-5	TGTGCCACCAGTGATTTCCCTAGCGGGAATGTCCATGAGCAGTACTTC	CATSDFPSGNVHEQYF
.	TRBV20-1	few	TRBJ1-2	TGCAGTGCTAGAGGGACCGGGACACCGAATCACTATGGCTACACCTTC	CSARGTGTPNHYGYTF
TRBD2	TRBV5-4	.	TRBJ2-3	TGTGCCAGCAGCTCGACAGGACTAGCGGCAGATACGCAGTATTTT	CASSSTGLAADTQYF
TRBD1	TRBV11-2	.	TRBJ2-3	TGTGCCAGCAGCCGACAGGGGGCGTTGGGCACAGATACGCAGTATTTT	CASSRQGALGTDTQYF
.	TRBV30	.	TRBJ2-7	TGTGCCTGGAGTGAGCAGGGAACGCTCGAGCAGTACTTC	CAWSEQGTLEQYF
TRBD1	TRBV11-2	.	TRBJ2-3	TGTGCCAGCAGCTCCCGTCCCGGGACAGGACCAAGCCTCACAGATACGCAGTATTTT	CASSSRPGTGPSLTDTQYF
.	TRBV10-3	few	TRBJ1-1	TGTGCCATCGGGACGGAACCAGAGGGGGCTTTCTTT	CAIGTEPEGAFF
.	TRBV14	.	TRBJ2-5	TGTGCCAACCCACCGGACATCCAAGAGACCCAGTACTTC	CANPPDIQETQYF
.	TRBV2	few	TRBJ1-6	TGTGCCAGCAGTGATTACTGGCTGCCGGGCTCCTATAATTCACCCCTCCACTTT	CASSDYWLPGSYNSPLHF
.	TRBV9	few	TRBJ2-7	TGTGCCAGCAGAGACCCCTCAGTCGAGCAGTACTTC	CASRDPSVEQYF
.	TRBV5-1	.	TRBJ2-7	TGCGCCAGCAGCTTGTCCACTGCGCAACCCTACGAGCAGTACTTC	CASSLSTAQPYEQYF
.	TRBV6-2/TRBV6-3	.	TRBJ1-5	TGTGCCAGCACTCCGTCGATTAGCAATCAGCCCCAGCATTTT	CASTPSISNQPQHF
TRBD1	TRBV20-1	.	TRBJ1-5	TGCAGTGCCCCGCAGGGGCCGACAGGGATCAATCAGCCCCAGCATTTT	CSAPQGPTGINQPQHF
.	TRBV2	.	TRBJ2-1	TGTGCCAGCAGCGCCGACGGGAATGAGCAGTTCTTC	CASSADGNEQFF
TRBD2	TRBV4-1	.	TRBJ2-5	TGCGCCAGCAGCCAACTAGGACTAGCGGGAGCAGAGACCCAGTACTTC	CASSQLGLAGAETQYF
TRBD1	TRBV6-5	few	TRBJ2-7	TGTGCCAGTTCCGGGACAGGGTTCTACGAGCAGTACTTC	CASSGTGFYEQYF
TRBD1	TRBV4-1	.	TRBJ2-4	TGCGCCAGCAGCCAACTAGACAGGGATTTCGACATTCAGTACTTC	CASSQLDRDFDIQYF
TRBD1	TRBV4-1	few	TRBJ1-2	TGCGCCAGCAGCTCCCGAATGACAGGGCCATCGTATGGCTACACCTTC	CASSSRMTGPSYGYTF
TRBD1	TRBV4-1	.	TRBJ2-7	TGCGCCAGCAGCGCTCGGGACAGGATGTACGAGCAGTACTTC	CASSARDRMYEQYF
TRBD1	TRBV7-2	.	TRBJ1-2	TGTGCCGGCAGCAGAAATAGGGGGCAGGACTATGGCTACACCTTC	CAGSRNRGQDYGYTF
TRBD2	TRBV4-2	.	TRBJ2-1	TGTGCCAGCAGCCAAGATCAGGGGACTAGCGGTTACAATGAGCAGTTCTTC	CASSQDQGTSGYNEQFF
.	TRBV6-2/TRBV6-3	few	TRBJ2-7	TGTGCCAGCAGCTTACTAGTACCTTATTACGAGCAGTACTTC	CASSLLVPYYEQYF
TRBD1	TRBV20-1	few	TRBJ1-1	TGCAGTGCTAGCAGGGGGGGGTTTGAAGCTTTCTTT	CSASRGGFEAFF
TRBD2	TRBV28	.	TRBJ2-7	TGTGCCAGCAACCCCCTAGCGGGAGGCTCCTACGAGCAGTACTTC	CASNPLAGGSYEQYF
.	TRBV4-1	few	TRBJ2-1	TGCGCCAGCAGCGAAGGGGGAAATGAGCAGTTCTTC	CASSEGGNEQFF
TRBD1	TRBV6-1	.	TRBJ2-6	TGTGCCAGCAGCCAAGAAAAGGGGGCGCTCGGGGCCAACGTCCTGACTTTC	CASSQEKGALGANVLTF
TRBD1	TRBV5-1	few	TRBJ2-1	TGCGCCAGCAGCTTGGGCAGACAGGGTGCCGCTGAGCAGTTCTTC	CASSLGRQGAAEQFF
.	TRBV20-1	.	TRBJ2-7	TGCAGTGCCCAAATCGCAGGAAGCTCCTACGAGCAGTACTTC	CSAQIAGSSYEQYF
.	TRBV2	few	TRBJ2-5	TGTGCCAGCAGTGAAGCGCGACAGGCAGGAAAGACCCAGTACTTC	CASSEARQAGKTQYF
.	TRBV10-3	.	TRBJ2-7	TGTGCCATCAGTGATAGCCCCTCTTACGAGCAGTACTTC	CAISDSPSYEQYF
TRBD2	TRBV29-1	few	TRBJ2-7	TGCAGCGTTGAAAGCGCGGGAGGTGTCGAGCAGTACTTC	CSVESAGGVEQYF